This T cell receptor (beta chain) is drawn from a study of blood T cell repertoires in COVID-19. The trim removed 4 bases at V and 3 bases at J, leaving 1 base unmatched. The CDR3 length is 13 residues. Looked up from germline, CDR1 is SGHRS and CDR2 is YFSETQ. Profiled with immunoSEQ multiplex PCR; TCRdb holds only in-frame clones, not every one. The sample includes roughly 100,000 clones, approximately 84% seen only once; the top ten take 6.2%. The sequence came from a human donor in a cohort sampled during active COVID-19. This chain uses TRBV5-1 with TRBJ2-3; 8 bases align to TRBD1. Sequencing was done on a sample of peripheral blood. The CDR3 spells CASSRQGTDTQYF. The CDR3 DNA is TGCGCCAGCAGCAGACAGGGGACAGATACGCAGTATTTT.